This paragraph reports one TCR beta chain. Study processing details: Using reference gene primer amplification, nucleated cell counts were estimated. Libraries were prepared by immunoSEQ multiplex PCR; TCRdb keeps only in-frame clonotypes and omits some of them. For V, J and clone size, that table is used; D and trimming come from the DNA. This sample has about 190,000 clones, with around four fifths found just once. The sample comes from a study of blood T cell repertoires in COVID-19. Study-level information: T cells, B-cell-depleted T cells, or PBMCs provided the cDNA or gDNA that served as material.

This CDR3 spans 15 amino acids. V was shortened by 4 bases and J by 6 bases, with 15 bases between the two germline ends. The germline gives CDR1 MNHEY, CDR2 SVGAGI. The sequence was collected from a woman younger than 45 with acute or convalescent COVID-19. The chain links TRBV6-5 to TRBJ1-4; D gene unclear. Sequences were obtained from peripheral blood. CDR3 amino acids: CASSSPDQEDEKLFF. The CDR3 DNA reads TGTGCCAGCAGTTCCCCCGACCAAGAGGATGAAAAACTGTTTTTT.